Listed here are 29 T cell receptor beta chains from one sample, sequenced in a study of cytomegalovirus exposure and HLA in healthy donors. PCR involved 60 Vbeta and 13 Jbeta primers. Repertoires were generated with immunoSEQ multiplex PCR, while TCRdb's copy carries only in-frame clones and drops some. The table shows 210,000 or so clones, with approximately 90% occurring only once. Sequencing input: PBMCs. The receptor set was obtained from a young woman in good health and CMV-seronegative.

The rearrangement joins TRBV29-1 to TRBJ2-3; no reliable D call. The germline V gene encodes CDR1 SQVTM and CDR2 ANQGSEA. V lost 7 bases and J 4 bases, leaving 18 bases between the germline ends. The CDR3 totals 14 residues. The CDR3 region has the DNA TGCAGCGCCGAGCAGGTCAGAGTCCCAGATACGCAGTATTTT. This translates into CSAEQVRVPDTQYF.

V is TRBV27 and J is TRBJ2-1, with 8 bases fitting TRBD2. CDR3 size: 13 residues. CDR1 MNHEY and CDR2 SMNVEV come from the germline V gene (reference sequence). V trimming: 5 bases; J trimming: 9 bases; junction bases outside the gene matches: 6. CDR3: CASSAGLAGEQFF. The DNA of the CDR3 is TGTGCCAGCAGTGCCGGACTAGCTGGTGAGCAGTTCTTC.

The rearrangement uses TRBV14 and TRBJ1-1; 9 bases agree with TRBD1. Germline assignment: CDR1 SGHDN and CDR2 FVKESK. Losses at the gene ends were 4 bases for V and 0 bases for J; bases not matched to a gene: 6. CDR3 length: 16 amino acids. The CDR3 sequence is CASSPWTGALNTEAFF. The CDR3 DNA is TGTGCCAGCAGCCCCTGGACAGGGGCCTTGAACACTGAAGCTTTCTTT.

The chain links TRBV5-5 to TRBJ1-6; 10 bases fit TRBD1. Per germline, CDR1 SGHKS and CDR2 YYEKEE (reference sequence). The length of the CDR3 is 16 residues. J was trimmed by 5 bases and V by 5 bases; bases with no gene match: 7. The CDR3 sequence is CASRMVGTGDNSPLHF. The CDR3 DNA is TGTGCCAGCAGAATGGTTGGGACAGGGGATAATTCACCCCTCCACTTT.

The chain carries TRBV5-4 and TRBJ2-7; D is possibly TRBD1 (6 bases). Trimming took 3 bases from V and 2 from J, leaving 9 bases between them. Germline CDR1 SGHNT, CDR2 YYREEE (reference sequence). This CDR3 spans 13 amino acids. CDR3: CASSYGQPYEQYF. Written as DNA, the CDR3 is TGTGCCAGCAGCTACGGACAGCCCTACGAGCAGTACTTC.

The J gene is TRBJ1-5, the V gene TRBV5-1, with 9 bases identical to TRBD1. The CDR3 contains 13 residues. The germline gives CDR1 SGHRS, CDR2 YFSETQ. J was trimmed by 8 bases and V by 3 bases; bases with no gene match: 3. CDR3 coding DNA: TGCGCCAGCAGCTCCGGACAGGGGAAGCCCCAGCATTTT. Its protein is CASSSGQGKPQHF.

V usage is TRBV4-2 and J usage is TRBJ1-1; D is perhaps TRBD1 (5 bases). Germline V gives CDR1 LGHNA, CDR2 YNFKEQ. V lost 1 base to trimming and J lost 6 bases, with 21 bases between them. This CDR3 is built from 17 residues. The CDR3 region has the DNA TGTGCCAGCAGCCAAGCGGTATTTGCGGGGGGAGTATCTGAAGCTTTCTTT. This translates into CASSQAVFAGGVSEAFF.

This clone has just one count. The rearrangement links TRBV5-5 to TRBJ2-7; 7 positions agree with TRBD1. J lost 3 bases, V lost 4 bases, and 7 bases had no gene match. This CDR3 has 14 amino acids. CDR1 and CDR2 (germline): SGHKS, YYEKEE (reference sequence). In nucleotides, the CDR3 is TGTGCCAGCAGCCAGAGGCAGGGGGTCTACGAGCAGTACTTC. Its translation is CASSQRQGVYEQYF. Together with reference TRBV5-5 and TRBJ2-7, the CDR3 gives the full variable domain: DAGVTQSPTHLIKTRGQQVTLRCSPISGHKSVSWYQQVLGQGPQFIFQYYEKEERGRGNFPDRFSARQFPNYSSELNVNALLLGDSALYLCASSQRQGVYEQYFGPGTRLTVT.

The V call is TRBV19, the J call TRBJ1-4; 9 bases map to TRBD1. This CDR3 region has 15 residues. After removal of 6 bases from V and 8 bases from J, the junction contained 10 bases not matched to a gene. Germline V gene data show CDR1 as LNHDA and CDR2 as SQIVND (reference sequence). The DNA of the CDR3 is TGTGCCAGTAGCAGCCACACCGGGACAGGGGAAAAACTGTTTTTT. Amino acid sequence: CASSSHTGTGEKLFF.

The CDR3: CASSGLAGGQVGELFF. The CDR3 DNA reads as TGTGCCAGCAGCGGACTAGCGGGCGGGCAGGTCGGGGAGCTGTTTTTT. The rearrangement links TRBV4-2 to TRBJ2-2; TRBD2 aligns across 11 bases. The CDR3 covers 16 residues. The V segment lost 5 bases and the J segment 7 bases; nucleotides outside the gene matches: 9. The germline CDR1 and CDR2 sequences are LGHNA and YNFKEQ.

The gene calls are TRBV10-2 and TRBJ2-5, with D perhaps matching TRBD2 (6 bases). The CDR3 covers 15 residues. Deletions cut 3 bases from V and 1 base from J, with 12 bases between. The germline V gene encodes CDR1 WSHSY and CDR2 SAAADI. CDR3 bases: TGCGCCAGCAGTGACTTAGGACTACCCCAAGAGACCCAGTACTTC. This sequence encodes CASSDLGLPQETQYF.

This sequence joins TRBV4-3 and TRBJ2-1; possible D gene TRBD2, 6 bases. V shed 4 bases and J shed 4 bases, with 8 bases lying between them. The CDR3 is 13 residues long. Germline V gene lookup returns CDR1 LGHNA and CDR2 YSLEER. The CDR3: CASSPREYNEQFF. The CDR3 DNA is TGCGCCAGCAGCCCCCGGGAGTACAATGAGCAGTTCTTC.

CDR3 protein: CASSLMSSGFETQYF. CDR3 in DNA: TGTGCCAGCAGCTTAATGTCGTCGGGGTTCGAGACCCAGTACTTC. V is TRBV7-3 and J is TRBJ2-5; a weak D match, TRBD2 (5 bases). V lost 1 base and J 5 bases, leaving 14 bases between the germline ends. Per germline, CDR1 SGHTA and CDR2 FQGTGA. The CDR3 is made up of 15 amino acids. The whole variable domain, filled in from reference TRBV7-3 and TRBJ2-5, reads GAGVSQTPSNKVTEKGKYVELRCDPISGHTALYWYRQSLGQGPEFLIYFQGTGAADDSGLPNDRFFAVRPEGSVSTLKIQRTERGDSAVYLCASSLMSSGFETQYFGPGTRLLVL.

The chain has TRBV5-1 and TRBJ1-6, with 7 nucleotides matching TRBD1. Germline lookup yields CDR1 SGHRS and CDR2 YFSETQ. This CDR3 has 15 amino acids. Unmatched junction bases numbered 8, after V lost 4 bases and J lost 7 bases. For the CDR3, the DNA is TGCGCCAGCAGCCTGAGGACAGGCCACAATTCACCCCTCCACTTT. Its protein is CASSLRTGHNSPLHF.

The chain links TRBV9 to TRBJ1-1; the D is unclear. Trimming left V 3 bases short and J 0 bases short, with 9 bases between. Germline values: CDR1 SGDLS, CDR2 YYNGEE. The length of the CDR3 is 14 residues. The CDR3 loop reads CASSAEIVNTEAFF. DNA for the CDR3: TGTGCCAGCAGCGCCGAGATAGTGAACACTGAAGCTTTCTTT.

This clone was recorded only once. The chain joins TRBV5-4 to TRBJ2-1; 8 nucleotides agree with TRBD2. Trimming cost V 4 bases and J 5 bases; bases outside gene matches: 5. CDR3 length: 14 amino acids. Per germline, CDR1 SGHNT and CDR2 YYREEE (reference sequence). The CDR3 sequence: CASSSGLAHNEQFF. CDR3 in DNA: TGTGCCAGCAGCAGTGGACTAGCCCACAATGAGCAGTTCTTC. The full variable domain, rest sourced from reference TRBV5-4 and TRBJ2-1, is ETGVTQSPTHLIKTRGQQVTLRCSSQSGHNTVSWYQQALGQGPQFIFQYYREEENGRGNFPPRFSGLQFPNYSSELNVNALELDDSALYLCASSSGLAHNEQFFGPGTRLTVL.

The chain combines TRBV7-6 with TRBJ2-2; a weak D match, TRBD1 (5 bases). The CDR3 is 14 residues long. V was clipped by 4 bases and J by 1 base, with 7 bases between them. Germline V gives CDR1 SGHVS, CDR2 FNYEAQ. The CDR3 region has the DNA TGTGCCAGCAGCTCGACAGTGAACACCGGGGAGCTGTTTTTT. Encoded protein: CASSSTVNTGELFF.

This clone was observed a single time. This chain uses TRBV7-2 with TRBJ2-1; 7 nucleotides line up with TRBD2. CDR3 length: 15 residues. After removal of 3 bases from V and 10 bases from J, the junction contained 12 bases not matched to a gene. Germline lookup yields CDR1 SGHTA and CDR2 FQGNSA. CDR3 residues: CASSFTRDPGGEQFF. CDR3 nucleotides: TGTGCCAGCAGCTTTACCCGGGACCCCGGGGGGGAGCAGTTCTTC.

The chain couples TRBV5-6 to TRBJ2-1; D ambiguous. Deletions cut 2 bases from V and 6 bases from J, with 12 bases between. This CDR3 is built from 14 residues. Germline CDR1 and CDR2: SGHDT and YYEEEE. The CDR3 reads CASSLGGRLNEQFF. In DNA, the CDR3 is TGTGCCAGCAGCTTAGGCGGCCGACTCAATGAGCAGTTCTTC.

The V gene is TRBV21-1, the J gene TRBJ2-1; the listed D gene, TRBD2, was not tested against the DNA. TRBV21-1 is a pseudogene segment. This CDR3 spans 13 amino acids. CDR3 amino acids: CAPRIAGNNEQFF. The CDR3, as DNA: TGTGCCCCCCGGATAGCGGGAAATAATGAGCAGTTCTTC.

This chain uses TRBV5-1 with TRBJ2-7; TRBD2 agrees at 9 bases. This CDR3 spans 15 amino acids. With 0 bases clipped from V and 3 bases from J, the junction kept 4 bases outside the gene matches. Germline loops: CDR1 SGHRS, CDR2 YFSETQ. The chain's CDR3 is CASSLASGTRYEQYF. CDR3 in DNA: TGCGCCAGCAGCTTGGCTAGCGGGACTCGCTACGAGCAGTACTTC.

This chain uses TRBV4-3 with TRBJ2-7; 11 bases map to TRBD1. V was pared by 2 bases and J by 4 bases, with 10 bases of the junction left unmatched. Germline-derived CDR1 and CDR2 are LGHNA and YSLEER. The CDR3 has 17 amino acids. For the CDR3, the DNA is TGCGCCAGCAGCCAAACGCAGGCCGGGACAGGGGGGTACGAGCAGTACTTC. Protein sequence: CASSQTQAGTGGYEQYF.

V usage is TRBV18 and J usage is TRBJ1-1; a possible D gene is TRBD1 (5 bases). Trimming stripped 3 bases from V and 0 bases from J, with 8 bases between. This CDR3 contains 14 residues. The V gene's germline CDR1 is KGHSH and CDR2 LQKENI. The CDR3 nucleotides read TGTGCCAGCTCACCCATGGGGCTGAACACTGAAGCTTTCTTT. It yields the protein CASSPMGLNTEAFF.

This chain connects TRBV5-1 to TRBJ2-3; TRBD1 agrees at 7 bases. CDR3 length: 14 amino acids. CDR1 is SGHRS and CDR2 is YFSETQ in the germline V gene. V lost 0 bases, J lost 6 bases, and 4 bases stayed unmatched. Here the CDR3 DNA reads TGCGCCAGCAGCTTGGGGGGACAGTCGGATACGCAGTATTTT. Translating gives CASSLGGQSDTQYF.

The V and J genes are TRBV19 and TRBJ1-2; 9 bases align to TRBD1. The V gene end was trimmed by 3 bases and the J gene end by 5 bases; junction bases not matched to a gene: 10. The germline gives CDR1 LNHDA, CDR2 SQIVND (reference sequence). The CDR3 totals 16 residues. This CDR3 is CASSMIEGQGHYGYTF. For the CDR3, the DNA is TGTGCCAGTAGTATGATTGAGGGACAGGGACATTATGGCTACACCTTC.

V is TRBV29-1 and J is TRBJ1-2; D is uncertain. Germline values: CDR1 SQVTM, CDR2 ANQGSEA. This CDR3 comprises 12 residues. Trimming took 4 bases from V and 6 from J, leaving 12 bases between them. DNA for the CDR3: TGCAGCGTTGGGATGGGAGGTGATGGCTACACCTTC. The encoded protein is CSVGMGGDGYTF.

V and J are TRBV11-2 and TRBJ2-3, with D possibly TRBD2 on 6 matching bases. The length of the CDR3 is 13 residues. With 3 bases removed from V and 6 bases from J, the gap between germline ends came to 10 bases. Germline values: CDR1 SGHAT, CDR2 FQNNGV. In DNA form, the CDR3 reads TGTGCCAGCAGCTTCGGGGGACCTGATACGCAGTATTTT. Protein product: CASSFGGPDTQYF.

CDR3 residues: CATSRDRGDEKLFF. Here the CDR3 DNA reads TGTGCCACCAGCAGAGACAGGGGGGATGAAAAACTGTTTTTT. The chain uses TRBV15 and TRBJ1-4; 7 bases map to TRBD1. Germline V gives CDR1 LNHNV, CDR2 YYDKDF (reference sequence). The CDR3 is 14 amino acids. Germline trimming cut 0 bases from V and 6 bases from J; bases unmatched to any gene: 1.

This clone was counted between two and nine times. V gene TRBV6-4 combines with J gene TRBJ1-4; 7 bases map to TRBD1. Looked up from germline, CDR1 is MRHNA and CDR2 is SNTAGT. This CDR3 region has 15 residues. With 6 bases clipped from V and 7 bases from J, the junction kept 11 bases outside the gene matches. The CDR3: CASSKLDRRGEKLFF. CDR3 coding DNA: TGTGCCAGCAGCAAATTGGACAGGAGGGGTGAAAAACTGTTTTTT.